This TCR beta chain emerged from a study of monozygotic twins with cystic fibrosis. Whole-study results and caveats: Monozygotic CF twin pairs shared significantly more nucleotide-identical clonotypes than unrelated CF individuals did.

TCRdb keeps only in-frame clones here, not all; method: immunoSEQ multiplex PCR. The sample records about 24,000 clones, approximately 89% being singletons. A note on this clone: Its antigen is currently unknown.

The CDR3 spans 15 residues. The junction had 9 bases not matched to a gene; V was cut back by 5 bases and J by 4 bases. Germline values: CDR1 MNHNS, CDR2 SASEGT. The chain joins TRBV6-1 to TRBJ1-1; 8 bases line up with TRBD1. The sequenced sample consisted of blood. This receptor was taken from a girl aged 2 to 9 with cystic fibrosis. CDR3 nucleotide sequence: TGTGCCAGCAGTAGGCTAACAGGGGGGAGCACTGAAGCTTTCTTT. It translates to CASSRLTGGSTEAFF.